Detailed here is one TCR beta chain. This table comes from immunoSEQ multiplex PCR, and its TCRdb copy is limited to in-frame clones, with some not included. The sample has 20,000 to 25,000 clones; less than 75% are singletons. Treatment reported: randomized to nivolumab then ipilimumab (arm A) or the reverse (arm B). None of the patients previously received DNA-damaging chemotherapy. From thawed PBMCs, live CD3+CD8+ cells negative for CD19 and CD56 were sorted. The CDR3 covers 14 residues. Trimming removed 3 bases at V and 8 bases at J, with 16 bases between. Germline V gene data show CDR1 as LGHNA and CDR2 as YSLEER. These data come from a study of sequential checkpoint blockade in melanoma. At the level of the study: Arm A got nivolumab then ipilimumab; arm B the reverse, 1:1. Maintenance nivolumab came after either treatment sequence.

The TCR comes from a human donor with melanoma. Sequencing used CD8+ T cells sorted from blood (inferred from file names), obtained from a patient given nivolumab and ipilimumab in sequence. This chain joins TRBV4-3 and TRBJ1-2; D remains ambiguous. CDR3 sequence (DNA): TGCGCCAGCAGCCACCCGGAGGCGGGAAAGGGCTACACCTTC. Protein sequence: CASSHPEAGKGYTF.